A selection of T cell receptor beta chains follows, all from one sample in a study of PD-1 blockade in classical Hodgkin lymphoma. Sequenced by immunoSEQ multiplex PCR; TCRdb stores in-frame clones only, minus some. The repertoire holds approximately 14,000 clones, with around 83% as singletons. The specimen was peripheral blood mononuclear cells (PBMCs), collected at baseline. Source of these receptors: a human donor with classical Hodgkin lymphoma. CDR3s include the opening cysteine and the closing phenylalanine or tryptophan. Each record gives: clone size, D gene, V gene, J gene, CDR3 DNA, CDR3 protein. A D gene is named only where the DNA matches it firmly. Clone size is stated in some rows and not others, as once, few, many or a class when expanded.

abundance: once
d_gene: .
v_gene: TRBV2
j_gene: TRBJ1-5
CDR3nt: TGTGCCAGCAGTGTAAACTCCATTGCCAGTCAGCCCCAGCATTTT
CDR3aa: CASSVNSIASQPQHF

abundance: .
d_gene: TRBD1
v_gene: TRBV7-2
j_gene: TRBJ1-3
CDR3nt: TGTGCCAGCAGCCTACCCCGGGACAGGGGAAACACCATATATTTT
CDR3aa: CASSLPRDRGNTIYF

abundance: .
d_gene: .
v_gene: TRBV5-1
j_gene: TRBJ1-6
CDR3nt: TGCGCCAGCAGCCCCCCTCCGGGACACCTGAACTTT
CDR3aa: CASSPPPGHLNF

abundance: .
d_gene: .
v_gene: TRBV30
j_gene: TRBJ1-2
CDR3nt: TGTGCCCTGAGCTTGATGGGCTACACCTTC
CDR3aa: CALSLMGYTF

abundance: .
d_gene: .
v_gene: TRBV27
j_gene: TRBJ2-7
CDR3nt: TGTGCCAGCAGTTTATTGGCCAACCGATACGAGCAGTACTTC
CDR3aa: CASSLLANRYEQYF

abundance: .
d_gene: .
v_gene: TRBV7-2
j_gene: TRBJ1-5
CDR3nt: TGTGCCAGCAGCTTAGAGGTTTTGAGGAGTCAGCCCCAGCATTTT
CDR3aa: CASSLEVLRSQPQHF

abundance: .
d_gene: .
v_gene: TRBV6-5
j_gene: TRBJ1-2
CDR3nt: TGTGCCACCTATAACCGTAACTATGGCTACACCTTC
CDR3aa: CATYNRNYGYTF

abundance: .
d_gene: .
v_gene: TRBV10-3
j_gene: TRBJ2-6
CDR3nt: TGTGCCATCAGTGAGGAACCAGGGGCCTCATCTGGGGCCAACGTCCTGACTTTC
CDR3aa: CAISEEPGASSGANVLTF

abundance: .
d_gene: .
v_gene: TRBV9
j_gene: TRBJ2-3
CDR3nt: TGTGCCAGCAGCCCAAGACCTGACGCGCAGTATTTT
CDR3aa: CASSPRPDAQYF

abundance: few
d_gene: TRBD1
v_gene: TRBV30
j_gene: TRBJ1-6
CDR3nt: TGTGCCTGGAGTGTACGGGGACAGGGTATGGGGCACTATAATTCACCCCTCCACTTT
CDR3aa: CAWSVRGQGMGHYNSPLHF

abundance: .
d_gene: TRBD1
v_gene: TRBV5-1
j_gene: TRBJ2-6
CDR3nt: TGCGCCAGCAGCTTCGGGACAGGGGGCTCTGGGGCCAACGTCCTGACTTTC
CDR3aa: CASSFGTGGSGANVLTF

abundance: .
d_gene: .
v_gene: TRBV21-1
j_gene: TRBJ2-7
CDR3nt: TGTGCCAGCAGCCCCTGGGGGCGGGGGGAACCCTACGAGCAGTACTTC
CDR3aa: CASSPWGRGEPYEQYF

abundance: .
d_gene: TRBD2
v_gene: TRBV9
j_gene: TRBJ2-1
CDR3nt: TGTGCCAGCAGCGATGGGGCTAGCGGAACCTACAATGAGCAGTTCTTC
CDR3aa: CASSDGASGTYNEQFF

abundance: .
d_gene: .
v_gene: TRBV18
j_gene: TRBJ2-7
CDR3nt: TGTGCCAGCTCACCACCGAGAAAAGACTTC
CDR3aa: CASSPPRKDF

abundance: few
d_gene: .
v_gene: TRBV7-6
j_gene: TRBJ1-1
CDR3nt: TGTGCCAGCAGCTTAGGTGCCCGGATGAACACTGAAGCTTTCTTT
CDR3aa: CASSLGARMNTEAFF

abundance: .
d_gene: TRBD1
v_gene: TRBV7-2
j_gene: TRBJ1-1
CDR3nt: TGTGCCAGCACCGTTGACAGGGTATCCACTGAAGCTTTCTTT
CDR3aa: CASTVDRVSTEAFF

abundance: .
d_gene: .
v_gene: TRBV4-3
j_gene: TRBJ1-2
CDR3nt: TGCGCCAGCAGCCTAGACTATGGGGGGCTCTATGGCTACACCTTC
CDR3aa: CASSLDYGGLYGYTF

abundance: .
d_gene: .
v_gene: TRBV11-2
j_gene: TRBJ1-6
CDR3nt: TGTGCCAGCAGCTTTAGACTCTCAGTGTCACCCCTCCACTTT
CDR3aa: CASSFRLSVSPLHF

abundance: .
d_gene: TRBD1
v_gene: TRBV4-3
j_gene: TRBJ2-7
CDR3nt: TGCGCCAGCAGCCATGTCCGGGACAGTTCCTACGAGCAGTACTTC
CDR3aa: CASSHVRDSSYEQYF

abundance: .
d_gene: .
v_gene: TRBV19
j_gene: TRBJ2-3
CDR3nt: TGTGCCAGTAGTATAGATTCGGGCAGGGAAGTAGATACGCAGTATTTT
CDR3aa: CASSIDSGREVDTQYF

abundance: .
d_gene: TRBD1
v_gene: TRBV11-3
j_gene: TRBJ1-2
CDR3nt: TGTGCCAGCAGCTCTTCTCGACAGGGCGGTGGCTACACCTTC
CDR3aa: CASSSSRQGGGYTF

abundance: .
d_gene: .
v_gene: TRBV10-3
j_gene: TRBJ2-3
CDR3nt: TGTGCCATCAGTGAGTCGTCGGGAGCCAATACGCAGTATTTT
CDR3aa: CAISESSGANTQYF

abundance: .
d_gene: .
v_gene: TRBV30
j_gene: TRBJ1-1
CDR3nt: TGTGCCTGGGGCTACAGGGACGCTGCTTTCTTT
CDR3aa: CAWGYRDAAFF

abundance: .
d_gene: .
v_gene: TRBV27
j_gene: TRBJ2-3
CDR3nt: TGTGCCAGCAGTTTACAACAATTGGATACGCAGTATTTT
CDR3aa: CASSLQQLDTQYF

abundance: .
d_gene: .
v_gene: TRBV19
j_gene: TRBJ2-7
CDR3nt: TGTGCCAGTAGTCTGGGACTTTCTACCGAGCAGTACTTC
CDR3aa: CASSLGLSTEQYF

abundance: .
d_gene: .
v_gene: TRBV29-1
j_gene: TRBJ2-7
CDR3nt: TGCAGCGTTGAAGCACAGGGACCCACCTACGAGCAGTACTTC
CDR3aa: CSVEAQGPTYEQYF

abundance: .
d_gene: TRBD2
v_gene: TRBV28
j_gene: TRBJ2-1
CDR3nt: TGTGCCAGCAGCCTCCCCGAAGCGGGAGGGCCCGACAATGAGCAGTTCTTC
CDR3aa: CASSLPEAGGPDNEQFF

abundance: .
d_gene: .
v_gene: TRBV4-1
j_gene: TRBJ2-2
CDR3nt: TGCGCCAGCAGCTCCCCTGGCCCGGGATATACTAACACCGGGGAGCTGTTTTTT
CDR3aa: CASSSPGPGYTNTGELFF

abundance: .
d_gene: .
v_gene: TRBV4-1
j_gene: TRBJ2-7
CDR3nt: TGCGCCAGCAGCCAAGGTTTCGGCTTGACAGGATCCTACGAGCAGTACTTC
CDR3aa: CASSQGFGLTGSYEQYF

abundance: .
d_gene: TRBD2
v_gene: TRBV2
j_gene: TRBJ2-7
CDR3nt: TGTGCCAGCACCGCGGGGGGGGCCTACGAGCAGTACTTC
CDR3aa: CASTAGGAYEQYF

abundance: .
d_gene: TRBD1
v_gene: TRBV10-3
j_gene: TRBJ2-2
CDR3nt: TGTGCCATCCCCGGACAGGGGAACACCGGGGAGCTGTTTTTT
CDR3aa: CAIPGQGNTGELFF

abundance: .
d_gene: TRBD2
v_gene: TRBV19
j_gene: TRBJ2-7
CDR3nt: TGTGCCAGTAGTATAATAAGCGGGGACTCCTACGAGCAGTACTTC
CDR3aa: CASSIISGDSYEQYF

abundance: .
d_gene: .
v_gene: TRBV30
j_gene: TRBJ2-3
CDR3nt: TGTGCCTGGTCTTCAGCGTCTTTCACAGATACGCAGTATTTT
CDR3aa: CAWSSASFTDTQYF

abundance: .
d_gene: .
v_gene: TRBV2
j_gene: TRBJ2-3
CDR3nt: TGTGCCAGCAGTGAAGCGGAGGGACTTCTAGATACGCAGTATTTT
CDR3aa: CASSEAEGLLDTQYF

abundance: .
d_gene: TRBD1
v_gene: TRBV2
j_gene: TRBJ1-2
CDR3nt: TGTGCCGGGACAGGGGCCGGCCCCCACTATGGCTACACCTTC
CDR3aa: CAGTGAGPHYGYTF